The next 2 T cell receptor beta chains were all read from a single sample in a study of cytomegalovirus exposure and HLA in healthy donors. The PCR employed 60 Vbeta primers together with 13 Jbeta primers. Measured with immunoSEQ multiplex PCR; TCRdb has only the in-frame clones, and not every one. The repertoire holds 150,000 to 200,000 clones, with roughly 79% as singletons. The sequenced sample was PBMCs. These receptors were obtained from a man between 18 and 35 years old in good health and CMV-seropositive.

This chain uses TRBV10-3 with TRBJ1-4, with D possibly matching TRBD1 (6 bases). With 3 bases removed from V and 4 bases from J, the gap between germline ends came to 12 bases. The CDR3 totals 15 residues. Germline V gives CDR1 ENHRY, CDR2 SYGVKD. CDR3 residues: CAISDSTGFNEKLFF. CDR3 DNA sequence: TGTGCCATCAGTGACTCGACAGGATTTAATGAAAAACTGTTTTTT.

This clone is a singleton in its sample. CDR3 nucleotides: TGTGCCAGCAGCTCCCCCGGGGGGGTCCACAATGAGCAGTTCTTC. Protein product: CASSSPGGVHNEQFF. The J gene is TRBJ2-1, the V gene TRBV7-9, with TRBD2 identical over 8 bases. The V and J ends lost 4 bases and 5 bases, in that order; junction bases with no gene match: 7. The CDR3 is made up of 15 amino acids. Per germline, CDR1 SEHNR and CDR2 FQNEAQ (reference sequence).